This TCR beta chain was sequenced in a study of Graves' ophthalmopathy and Graves' hyperthyroidism. Study summary: No treatment had been given when peripheral blood was collected at initial diagnosis.

Lactation, pregnancy, uncontrolled infections and other autoimmune diseases were all grounds for excluding patients. The source of the PBMCs was about 10 ml of fresh peripheral blood. This clonotype was seen repeatedly, ten times or more. This CDR3 region has 12 residues. With 1 base removed from V and 3 bases from J, the gap between germline ends came to 4 bases. CDR1 and CDR2 from the germline V gene are MDHEN and SYDVKM. Amplification from RNA transcripts yielded the TCR beta CDR3 regions. A first-round RT-PCR used HTBI primers, followed by a second-round multiplex PCR. TCRdb re-derived calls from the multiplex PCR reads in MiXCR, one entry per CDR3 protein. Altogether 450,000 or so distinct CDR3 sequences are present, roughly an eighth being singletons, with the ten largest covering 9.5% to 10%.

The V gene is TRBV28, the J gene TRBJ2-7, with D hard to call. The receptor was derived from a woman in her twenties or thirties with Graves' ophthalmopathy. The sequenced sample was blood. Here the CDR3 DNA reads TGTGCCAGCAGTTTATACTTCTACGAGCAGTACTTC. Its translation: CASSLYFYEQYF.